This section outlines one T cell receptor (beta chain) sequence together with its context. The data stem from a study of cytomegalovirus exposure and HLA in healthy donors. With V trimmed by 7 bases and J by 6 bases, 12 bases remained unmatched. This CDR3 has 16 residues. In germline, CDR1 is SGHRS, CDR2 YFSETQ. The PCR employed 60 Vbeta primers together with 13 Jbeta primers. Method: immunoSEQ multiplex PCR; TCRdb's copy keeps in-frame clones and lacks some. This sample yields 150,000 to 250,000 clones, of which roughly 85% are seen a single time; 3.5% to 5% belongs to the top ten. The specimen was PBMCs. The source is a woman in her twenties or thirties in good health and CMV-seropositive. The V and J genes are TRBV5-1 and TRBJ2-7, with 14 bases identical to TRBD2. The CDR3 nucleotides are TGCGCCAGCCGACTAGCGGGAGGGACGAGGGGGCTCGAGCAGTACTTC. The encoded protein is CASRLAGGTRGLEQYF.